What follows are 9 T cell receptor beta chains derived from one specimen sequenced in a study of T-cell memory formation after mild COVID-19. TCRdb redid the calling of the 5' RACE reads with MiXCR, one entry per CDR3 protein. The data show about 180,000 distinct CDR3 sequences, with 15% to 20% seen just once and more than 2% held by the top ten. The sequencing sample was made of PBMCs or a T cell subset sorted from them (not recorded which). These receptors were obtained from an adult woman who had mild COVID-19 (a few samples of this study predate the infection). Cell type and time point are not known.

V and J are TRBV5-1 and TRBJ2-5, with 13 bases fitting TRBD2. The V gene end was trimmed by 0 bases and the J gene end by 0 bases; junction bases not matched to a gene: 8. The CDR3 consists of 19 residues. Germline CDR1 SGHRS, CDR2 YFSETQ. The CDR3 DNA follows: TGCGCCAGCAGCTTGGAGGTGACTAGCGGGGGGCCCGACCAAGAGACCCAGTACTTC. This sequence encodes CASSLEVTSGGPDQETQYF.

A word on this clonotype: The conserved phenylalanine or tryptophan normally closing the CDR3 is absent here, so this likely arose from a read error. The gene calls are TRBV6-1 and TRBJ2-3; D is perhaps TRBD1 (5 bases). The CDR3 totals 16 residues. Trimming took off 2 bases at V and 4 bases at J, with 16 bases between the two ends. Germline CDR1 reads MNHNS; CDR2 reads SASEGT. In DNA, the CDR3 is TGTGCCAGCAGTGAATCGACCAGGGTCCTCGCAGATACGCAGTATCTT. Amino acid sequence: CASSESTRVLADTQYL.

This clonotype was found a few times. The chain employs TRBV14 and TRBJ2-3, with D unclear. Germline V gene lookup returns CDR1 SGHDN and CDR2 FVKESK. CDR3 length: 15 residues. V lost 2 bases and J lost 4, with 13 bases in between. CDR3 nucleotide sequence: TGTGCCAGCAGCCAAACGAGAAACGGTCCAGATACGCAGTATTTT. Translated: CASSQTRNGPDTQYF.

This clonotype was seen a few times. The chain carries TRBV18 and TRBJ2-1, with 10 bases fitting TRBD2. Germline V lookup: CDR1 KGHSH, CDR2 LQKENI. With V trimmed by 3 bases and J by 8 bases, 7 bases remained unmatched. The CDR3 extends over 15 amino acids. Here the CDR3 reads CASSPLAGVGHEQFF. DNA of the CDR3: TGTGCCAGCTCACCTCTAGCGGGAGTCGGGCATGAGCAGTTCTTC.

This clonotype appeared a few times. The rearrangement joins TRBV7-7 to TRBJ2-5, with 16 bases matching TRBD2. J lost 6 bases, V lost 3 bases, and 4 bases had no gene match. Germline V gene lookup returns CDR1 SSHAT and CDR2 FNYEAQ (reference sequence). This CDR3 is built from 16 residues. This CDR3 is CASSLGLAGGQKTQYF. The CDR3, as DNA: TGTGCCAGCAGCTTGGGACTAGCGGGGGGGCAAAAGACCCAGTACTTC.

This clonotype was found a few times. The chain combines TRBV7-9 with TRBJ2-1; 15 positions match TRBD2. The CDR3 length is 19 residues. Germline V gene sequence: CDR1 SEHNR, CDR2 FQNEAQ (reference sequence). V was clipped by 5 bases and J by 7 bases; unmatched bases: 15. The CDR3 DNA reads TGTGCCAGCAGCCCTGGACTAGCGGGAGGGCCCTCTAGTCGGAATGAGCAGTTCTTC. Translation gives CASSPGLAGGPSSRNEQFF.

The chain has TRBV3-1 and TRBJ1-5; TRBD1 matches 9 bases. The CDR3 totals 15 residues. In germline, CDR1 is LGHDT, CDR2 YNNKEL (reference sequence). Unmatched junction bases numbered 4, after V lost 0 bases and J lost 7 bases. Here the CDR3 reads CASSQDFTGGQPQHF. The CDR3 nucleotides are TGTGCCAGCAGCCAAGACTTCACAGGGGGCCAGCCCCAGCATTTT.

This clonotype was picked up many times. This chain links TRBV9 with TRBJ2-3, with D possibly matching TRBD1 (5 bases). The germline V gene encodes CDR1 SGDLS and CDR2 YYNGEE. The CDR3 is made up of 16 amino acids. Trimming shortened V by 0 bases and J by 0 bases, and 11 bases separated the two germline ends. The CDR3: CASSVGHRTSTDTQYF. The CDR3 DNA reads as TGTGCCAGCAGCGTAGGACACAGGACCAGCACAGATACGCAGTATTTT.

The V call is TRBV7-2, the J call TRBJ2-1, with TRBD2 as a possible D gene (6 bases). V was trimmed by 6 bases and J by 10 bases, leaving 16 bases between them. The CDR3 runs to 13 residues. Germline CDR1 is SGHTA and CDR2 is FQGNSA. The CDR3 bases are TGTGCCAGCAGATTTGGCGGTGGGGGGGAGCAGTTCTTC. Amino acid sequence: CASRFGGGGEQFF.